Listed below are T cell receptor beta chains from one sample, sequenced in a study of shared clonotypes between healthy human individuals. Some clones are missing from TCRdb's copy, which holds only in-frame ones; the method was immunoSEQ multiplex PCR. The sample has about 1.1 million clones, more than 75% seen once. The sequenced material came from memory CD4+ T cells from PBMCs. The receptors originated from a man between 18 and 29 years old in good health. Some clones in this sample may be carry-over from other donors' samples. Each CDR3 is given with its conserved first and last residue. The order of the fields is V gene, J gene, D gene, clone size, CDR3 protein, CDR3 DNA. D genes are given only for firm matches. Clone size appears in some rows only: once, few, many, or a class for an expanded clone.

TRBV7-3,TRBJ2-7,NA,NA,CASSLFEAGEQYF,TGTGCCAGCAGCTTATTCGAAGCGGGCGAGCAGTACTTC
TRBV6-1,TRBJ2-1,NA,NA,CASSEAGLASYNEQFF,TGTGCCAGCAGTGAAGCGGGGCTAGCCTCCTACAATGAGCAGTTCTTC
TRBV6-1,TRBJ2-7,TRBD1,NA,CASSVAGGSYEQYF,TGTGCCAGCAGTGTCGCAGGGGGCTCCTACGAGCAGTACTTC
TRBV28,TRBJ2-5,TRBD2,NA,CASSWEGQTQYF,TGTGCCAGCAGTTGGGAGGGCCAGACCCAGTACTTC
TRBV27,TRBJ2-7,NA,NA,CASSLYPADLLEGQYF,TGTGCCAGCAGTTTATACCCGGCAGATCTCCTAGAAGGGCAGTACTTC
TRBV28,TRBJ2-3,NA,few,CASSPFGDSTDTQYF,TGTGCCAGCAGCCCTTTTGGCGATAGCACAGATACGCAGTATTTT
TRBV28,TRBJ1-1,NA,NA,CASRSRAEAFF,TGTGCCAGCAGGAGCAGGGCTGAAGCTTTCTTT
TRBV11-2,TRBJ2-1,TRBD2,NA,CASSSGTSDYNEQFF,TGTGCCAGCAGCTCCGGGACTAGCGACTACAATGAGCAGTTCTTC
TRBV6-1,TRBJ1-4,NA,NA,CASSEWVVSEKLFF,TGTGCCAGCAGTGAGTGGGTGGTTAGTGAAAAACTGTTTTTT
TRBV28,TRBJ1-2,NA,NA,CASSSLPGYTF,TGTGCCAGCAGTTCTCTCCCGGGCTACACCTTC
TRBV7-3,TRBJ2-2,NA,NA,CASSLNLGGVTGELFF,TGTGCCAGCAGCTTAAATCTAGGGGGAGTGACCGGGGAGCTGTTTTTT
TRBV27,TRBJ1-2,NA,NA,CASSSRGGNYGYTF,TGTGCCAGCAGTTCCCGAGGGGGAAACTATGGCTACACCTTC
TRBV5-1,TRBJ2-3,NA,few,CASRSAARPSDTQYF,TGCGCCAGCAGGTCTGCCGCCCGACCCTCAGATACGCAGTATTTT
TRBV10-3,TRBJ1-1,NA,few,CAISGGTEAFF,TGTGCCATCAGCGGGGGTACTGAAGCTTTCTTT
TRBV9,TRBJ1-2,NA,NA,CASSLDNNYGYTF,TGTGCCAGCAGCCTAGACAACAACTATGGCTACACCTTC
TRBV7-2,TRBJ2-3,TRBD2,NA,CASSKMGGTGTDTQYF,TGTGCCAGCAGCAAAATGGGGGGGACCGGCACAGATACGCAGTATTTT
TRBV5-1,TRBJ2-1,TRBD1,NA,CASSFDRGNEQFF,TGCGCCAGCAGCTTCGACAGGGGGAATGAGCAGTTCTTC
TRBV11-2,TRBJ1-1,NA,NA,CASSLTVGTEAFF,TGTGCCAGCAGCTTAACAGTCGGCACTGAAGCTTTCTTT
TRBV29-1,TRBJ2-5,NA,NA,CSVEGTSETQYF,TGCAGCGTTGAAGGGACATCGGAGACCCAGTACTTC
TRBV5-1,TRBJ1-2,NA,NA,CASSLWRQESNYGYTF,TGCGCCAGCAGCTTGTGGAGACAGGAATCCAACTATGGCTACACCTTC
TRBV6-6,TRBJ1-5,NA,NA,CASSYGGSNQPQHF,TGTGCCAGCAGTTATGGCGGAAGCAATCAGCCCCAGCATTTT
TRBV11-3,TRBJ1-5,NA,NA,CASSLANSGPQPQHF,TGTGCCAGCAGCTTAGCGAACTCCGGGCCTCAGCCCCAGCATTTT
TRBV4-3,TRBJ2-1,TRBD1,NA,CASSHLPTGPLYNEQFF,TGCGCCAGCAGCCACCTACCGACAGGGCCCCTCTACAATGAGCAGTTCTTC
TRBV5-1,TRBJ1-2,NA,NA,CASTEGNNYGYTF,TGCGCCAGCACGGAAGGGAACAACTATGGCTACACCTTC
TRBV6-6,TRBJ2-7,NA,NA,CASSQTAHEQYF,TGTGCCAGCAGTCAGACTGCACACGAGCAGTACTTC
TRBV19,TRBJ1-5,NA,NA,CASSMSSNQPQHF,TGTGCCAGTAGTATGAGCAGCAATCAGCCCCAGCATTTT
TRBV21-1,TRBJ2-3,NA,many,CASSKEGGRGTDTQYF,TGTGCCAGCAGCAAAGAGGGGGGCAGGGGCACAGATACGCAGTATTTT
TRBV18,TRBJ2-1,TRBD2,few,CASSPPASGINEQFF,TGTGCCAGCTCACCACCGGCTAGCGGGATAAATGAGCAGTTCTTC
TRBV11-2,TRBJ2-1,NA,NA,CASSLPGSYNEQFF,TGTGCCAGCAGCTTACCGGGCTCCTACAATGAGCAGTTCTTC
TRBV28,TRBJ2-1,NA,NA,CASTRGRNEQFF,TGTGCCAGCACCCGGGGACGCAATGAGCAGTTCTTC
TRBV29-1,TRBJ1-5,TRBD1,NA,CSVRVGQGNQPQHF,TGCAGCGTGCGGGTGGGACAGGGGAATCAGCCCCAGCATTTT
TRBV6-4,TRBJ2-3,TRBD2,NA,CASSVIWLAGSTDTQYF,TGTGCCAGCAGTGTTATTTGGCTAGCGGGTAGCACAGATACGCAGTATTTT
TRBV7-2,TRBJ2-7,TRBD1,NA,CASSLYRGPYF,TGTGCCAGCAGCTTATACAGGGGGCCGTACTTC
TRBV10-1,TRBJ2-7,NA,NA,CASSESAGYEQYF,TGCGCCAGCAGTGAGTCGGCCGGCTACGAGCAGTACTTC
TRBV4-2,TRBJ2-5,NA,NA,CASSQDEGRRETQYF,TGTGCCAGCAGCCAAGATGAGGGTAGGAGGGAGACCCAGTACTTC
TRBV7-9,TRBJ2-3,TRBD2,NA,CASSGGGSGSADTQYF,TGTGCCAGCAGCGGAGGAGGTAGCGGGAGCGCAGATACGCAGTATTTT
TRBV7-3,TRBJ2-6,NA,NA,CASSPTFSGANVLTF,TGTGCCAGCAGCCCCACTTTCTCTGGGGCCAACGTCCTGACTTTC
TRBV27,TRBJ2-5,TRBD1,NA,CASSLSGQGIPQETQYF,TGTGCCAGCAGTTTATCCGGACAGGGGATCCCACAAGAGACCCAGTACTTC
TRBV27,TRBJ2-2,NA,NA,CASSTSSGELFF,TGTGCCAGCAGTACATCTTCTGGGGAGCTGTTTTTT
TRBV15,TRBJ2-7,TRBD2,NA,CATSRAGLAGGSEQYF,TGTGCCACCAGCAGAGCAGGACTAGCGGGAGGGAGTGAGCAGTACTTC
TRBV10-3,TRBJ2-3,TRBD2,NA,CAIRATLAGGPTDTQYF,TGTGCCATCAGAGCTACCCTAGCGGGAGGGCCAACAGATACGCAGTATTTT
TRBV27,TRBJ2-3,TRBD2,few,CASSKGLAVPGEDTQYF,TGTGCCAGCAGCAAAGGACTAGCGGTCCCGGGGGAGGATACGCAGTATTTT
TRBV9,TRBJ1-1,NA,NA,CASSVGSQITNTEAFF,TGTGCCAGCAGCGTAGGATCCCAGATTACGAACACTGAAGCTTTCTTT
TRBV5-1,TRBJ2-5,TRBD1,once,CASSYSDRGNRETQYF,TGCGCCAGCAGCTACTCGGACAGGGGAAATCGAGAGACCCAGTACTTC
TRBV7-9,TRBJ2-5,NA,NA,CASSLIPDKETQYF,TGTGCCAGCAGCTTAATACCAGACAAAGAGACCCAGTACTTC
TRBV15,TRBJ1-2,NA,NA,CATSRGEGYGYTF,TGTGCCACCAGCAGGGGGGAGGGGTATGGCTACACCTTC
TRBV15,TRBJ2-1,NA,NA,CATSPRWGEKFF,TGTGCCACCAGCCCAAGGTGGGGCGAGAAGTTCTTC
TRBV28,TRBJ1-3,NA,NA,CASSSAPSGNTIYF,TGTGCCAGCAGTTCGGCGCCCAGCGGAAACACCATATATTTT
TRBV19,TRBJ2-7,NA,NA,CATRGQGGLRPGEQYF,TGTGCCACGCGAGGTCAGGGGGGACTAAGACCTGGCGAGCAGTACTTC
TRBV9,TRBJ1-2,TRBD1,few,CASSRDRRSYGYTF,TGTGCCAGCAGCCGGGACAGGAGATCCTATGGCTACACCTTC
TRBV18,TRBJ2-1,NA,NA,CAGSPLSAVREQFF,TGTGCCGGCTCACCACTTTCCGCGGTCCGGGAGCAGTTCTTC
TRBV28,TRBJ1-1,NA,NA,CASSLGRRGEAFF,TGTGCCAGCAGTTTAGGGAGAAGGGGTGAAGCTTTCTTT
TRBV19,TRBJ2-2,TRBD1,NA,CASNTDRNGELFF,TGTGCCAGTAACACGGACAGGAACGGGGAGCTGTTTTTT
TRBV29-1,TRBJ1-2,NA,NA,CSVPPGPGTYGYTF,TGCAGCGTTCCCCCCGGGCCGGGAACCTATGGCTACACCTTC